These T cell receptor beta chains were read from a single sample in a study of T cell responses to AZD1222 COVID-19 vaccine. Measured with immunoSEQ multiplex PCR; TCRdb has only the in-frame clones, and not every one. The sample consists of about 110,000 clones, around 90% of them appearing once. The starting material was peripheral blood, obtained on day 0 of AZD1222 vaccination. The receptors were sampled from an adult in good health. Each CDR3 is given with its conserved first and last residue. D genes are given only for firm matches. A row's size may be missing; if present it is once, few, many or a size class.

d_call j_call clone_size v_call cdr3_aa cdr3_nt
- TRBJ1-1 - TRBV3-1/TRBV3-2 CASSQGTVNTEAFF TGTGCCAGCAGCCAGGGGACGGTGAACACTGAAGCTTTCTTT
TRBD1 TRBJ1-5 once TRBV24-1 CATSGTDKNSNQPQHF TGTGCCACCTCCGGGACAGATAAGAATAGCAATCAGCCCCAGCATTTT
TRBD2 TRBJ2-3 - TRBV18 CASSAPGLAGPDTQYF TGTGCCAGCTCAGCCCCGGGACTAGCGGGACCAGATACGCAGTATTTT
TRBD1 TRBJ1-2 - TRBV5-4 CASSGATGGSRSYGYTF TGTGCCAGCAGCGGCGCGACAGGGGGCTCCAGGTCCTATGGCTACACCTTC
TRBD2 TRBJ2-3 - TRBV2 CASSLAGGNSDTQYF TGTGCCAGCAGTCTAGCGGGGGGGAACTCAGATACGCAGTATTTT
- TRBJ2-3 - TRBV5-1 CASSPGLTSRTDTQYF TGCGCCAGCAGCCCGGGACTTACCTCACGCACAGATACGCAGTATTTT
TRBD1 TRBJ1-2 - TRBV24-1 CATSDPRTGGGGYGYTF TGTGCCACCAGTGATCCCCGGACAGGGGGCGGGGGCTATGGCTACACCTTC
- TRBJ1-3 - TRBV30 CAWSVGGSGNTIYF TGTGCCTGGAGTGTAGGAGGTTCTGGAAACACCATATATTTT
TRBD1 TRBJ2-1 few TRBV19 CASSIGAPRQGYNEQFF TGTGCCAGTAGTATAGGTGCACCGAGACAGGGATACAATGAGCAGTTCTTC
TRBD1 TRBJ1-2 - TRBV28 CASRRLGTGLGYTF TGTGCCAGCAGACGCCTAGGGACAGGGCTCGGCTACACCTTC
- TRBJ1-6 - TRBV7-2 CASSLLRENSPLHF TGTGCCAGCAGCTTACTACGGGAGAATTCACCCCTCCACTTT
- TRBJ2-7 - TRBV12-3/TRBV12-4 CARRYYEQYF TGCGCGCGGCGGTACTACGAGCAGTACTTC
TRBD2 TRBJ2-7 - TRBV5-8 CASSWGTSGTGEQYF TGTGCCAGCAGTTGGGGGACTAGCGGGACGGGGGAGCAGTACTTC
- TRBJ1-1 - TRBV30 CACRVGADTEAFF TGTGCCTGCCGCGTGGGGGCCGACACTGAAGCTTTCTTT
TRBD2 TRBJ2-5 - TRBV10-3 CATGTSGAQETQYF TGTGCCACAGGGACTAGCGGGGCCCAAGAGACCCAGTACTTC
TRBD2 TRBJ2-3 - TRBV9 CASSTGGTQYF TGTGCCAGCAGCACGGGAGGGACGCAGTATTTT
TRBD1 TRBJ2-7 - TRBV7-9 CASSFGQGLYEQYF TGTGCCAGCAGCTTCGGACAGGGCCTTTACGAGCAGTACTTC
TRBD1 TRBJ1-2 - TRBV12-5 CASGLDTGGGYGYTF TGTGCTAGTGGTTTGGATACAGGGGGCGGCTATGGCTACACCTTC
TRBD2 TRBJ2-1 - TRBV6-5 CASKTSGEMGEQFF TGTGCCAGCAAGACTAGCGGGGAGATGGGAGAGCAGTTCTTC
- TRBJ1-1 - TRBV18 CASSPLNTEAFF TGTGCCAGCTCACCACTGAACACTGAAGCTTTCTTT
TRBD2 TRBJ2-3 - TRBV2 CASRVAGVRTDTQYF TGTGCCAGCAGGGTAGCGGGAGTGAGAACAGATACGCAGTATTTT
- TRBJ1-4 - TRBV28 CASRVLRREGEKLFF TGTGCCAGCAGGGTTCTGCGGCGGGAGGGTGAAAAACTGTTTTTT
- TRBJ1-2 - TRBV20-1 CSASPGLSNYGYTF TGCAGTGCTAGTCCCGGCCTCTCTAACTATGGCTACACCTTC
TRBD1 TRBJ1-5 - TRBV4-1 CASSLGTGGNQPQHF TGCGCCAGCAGCCTTGGGACAGGGGGCAATCAGCCCCAGCATTTT
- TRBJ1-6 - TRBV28 CASSLDPGPNSPLHF TGTGCCAGCAGTTTAGACCCGGGGCCTAATTCACCCCTCCACTTT
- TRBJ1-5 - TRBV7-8 CASSPWGGQPSNQPQHF TGTGCCAGCAGCCCATGGGGGGGACAACCTAGCAATCAGCCCCAGCATTTT
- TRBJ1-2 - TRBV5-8 CASSLGTRRSGYTF TGTGCCAGCAGCTTAGGGACCCGACGGTCGGGCTACACCTTC
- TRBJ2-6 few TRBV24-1 CATSGAPGQRLSGANVLTF TGTGCCACCAGCGGAGCACCGGGACAACGACTCTCTGGGGCCAACGTCCTGACTTTC
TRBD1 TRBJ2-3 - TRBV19 CASKRGQESTDTQYF TGTGCCAGTAAGAGGGGACAGGAGAGCACAGATACGCAGTATTTT
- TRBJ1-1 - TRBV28 CASILGGGGMNTEAFF TGTGCCAGCATCTTAGGCGGTGGGGGTATGAACACTGAAGCTTTCTTT
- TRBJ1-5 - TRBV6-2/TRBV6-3 CASSTGNQPQHF TGTGCCAGCAGCACAGGGAACCAGCCCCAGCATTTT
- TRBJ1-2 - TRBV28 CASVPSYNYGYTF TGTGCCAGCGTCCCCTCATACAACTATGGCTACACCTTC
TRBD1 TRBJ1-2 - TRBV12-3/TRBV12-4 CASSTGGGYGYTF TGTGCCAGCAGCACAGGGGGGGGCTATGGCTACACCTTC
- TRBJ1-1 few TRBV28 CASSSLEAFF TGTGCCAGCAGTTCACTAGAAGCTTTCTTT
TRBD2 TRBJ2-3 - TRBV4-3 CASSQDGRGGRADTQYF TGCGCCAGCAGCCAAGATGGTCGGGGGGGGCGGGCAGATACGCAGTATTTT
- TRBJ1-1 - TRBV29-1 CSLSPGNTEAFF TGCAGCCTCTCTCCGGGGAACACTGAAGCTTTCTTT
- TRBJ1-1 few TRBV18 CASSPPSANTEAFF TGTGCCAGCTCACCACCGTCAGCGAACACTGAAGCTTTCTTT
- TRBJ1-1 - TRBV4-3 CASSQDRRGPRAFF TGCGCCAGCAGCCAAGACCGGAGGGGCCCTCGTGCTTTCTTT
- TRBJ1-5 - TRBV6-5 CASDTRDSNQPQHF TGTGCCAGCGATACCCGGGATAGCAATCAGCCCCAGCATTTT
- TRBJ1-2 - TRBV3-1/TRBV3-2 CASSPREPSNYGYTF TGTGCCAGCAGCCCCCGGGAACCCTCTAACTATGGCTACACCTTC
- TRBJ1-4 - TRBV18 CASSPLLDGNEKLFF TGTGCCAGCTCACCCCTTTTGGATGGGAATGAAAAACTGTTTTTT
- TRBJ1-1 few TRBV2 CASMKTVNTEAFF TGTGCCAGCATGAAGACTGTGAACACTGAAGCTTTCTTT
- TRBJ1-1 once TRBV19 CASSSGLVPNTEAFF TGTGCCAGTAGTTCGGGGCTGGTCCCGAACACTGAAGCTTTCTTT
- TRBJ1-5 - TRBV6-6 CASSYSNRILPQPQHF TGTGCCAGCAGTTACTCGAACAGGATCCTCCCTCAGCCCCAGCATTTT
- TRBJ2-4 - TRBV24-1 CATPSLDGGKNIQYF TGTGCCACCCCGTCTCTGGACGGAGGAAAAAACATTCAGTACTTC
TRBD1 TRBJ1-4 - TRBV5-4 CASSLAPGQGVINEKLFF TGTGCCAGCAGCTTGGCCCCGGGACAGGGGGTTATTAATGAAAAACTGTTTTTT
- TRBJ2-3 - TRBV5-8 CASSRGDRSLTDTQYF TGTGCCAGCAGCAGGGGGGACAGATCCCTCACAGATACGCAGTATTTT
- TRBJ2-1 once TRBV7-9 CASSLAEGDNEQFF TGTGCCAGCAGCTTAGCAGAGGGAGATAATGAGCAGTTCTTC
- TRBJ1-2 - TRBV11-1 CASSHGYGYTF TGTGCCAGCAGCCACGGCTATGGCTACACCTTC
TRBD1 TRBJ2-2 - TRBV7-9 CASSKTGGRFTGELFF TGTGCCAGCAGCAAGACAGGGGGCCGATTCACCGGGGAGCTGTTTTTT